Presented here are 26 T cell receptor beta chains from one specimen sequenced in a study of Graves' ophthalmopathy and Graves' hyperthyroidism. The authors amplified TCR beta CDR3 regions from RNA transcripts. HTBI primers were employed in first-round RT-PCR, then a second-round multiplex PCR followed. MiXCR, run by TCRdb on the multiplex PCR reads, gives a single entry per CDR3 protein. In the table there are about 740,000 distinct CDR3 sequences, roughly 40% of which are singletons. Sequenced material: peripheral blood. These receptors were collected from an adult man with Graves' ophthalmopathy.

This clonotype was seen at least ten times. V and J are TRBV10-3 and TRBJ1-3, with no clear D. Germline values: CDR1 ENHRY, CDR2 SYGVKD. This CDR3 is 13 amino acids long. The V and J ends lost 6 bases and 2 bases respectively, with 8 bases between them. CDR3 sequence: CAISPDAGNTIYF. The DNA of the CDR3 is TGTGCCATCAGCCCCGACGCTGGAAACACCATATATTTT.

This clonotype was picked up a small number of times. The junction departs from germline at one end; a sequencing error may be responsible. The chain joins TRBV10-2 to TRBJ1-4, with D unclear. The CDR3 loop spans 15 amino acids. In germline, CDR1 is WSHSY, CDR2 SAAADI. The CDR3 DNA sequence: TGTGCCAGCAGGCTAGCCGACGGACTATGGGTAAAACTGTTTTTT. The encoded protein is CASRLADGLWVKLFF.

The CDR3 coding sequence is TGTGCCAGCAGTTTTCGGAGGGGGAGGGATTGGGAAAAACTGTTTTTT. Encoded protein: CASSFRRGRDWEKLFF. The rearrangement links TRBV12-3 or TRBV12-4 to TRBJ1-4, with D maybe TRBD1 (6 bases). The CDR3 spans 16 residues. Trimming stripped 3 bases from V and 8 bases from J, with 19 bases between.

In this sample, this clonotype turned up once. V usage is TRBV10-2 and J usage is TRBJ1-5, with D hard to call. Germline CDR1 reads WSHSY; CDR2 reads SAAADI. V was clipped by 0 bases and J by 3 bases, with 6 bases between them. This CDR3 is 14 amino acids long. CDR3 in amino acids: CASSESNYNQPQHF. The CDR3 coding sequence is TGCGCCAGCAGTGAGTCGAACTACAATCAGCCCCAGCATTTT.

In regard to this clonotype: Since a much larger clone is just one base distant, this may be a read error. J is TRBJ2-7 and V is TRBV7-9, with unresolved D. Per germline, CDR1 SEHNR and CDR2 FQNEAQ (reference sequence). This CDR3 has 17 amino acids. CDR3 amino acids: CASRPPPSAAISYGQYF. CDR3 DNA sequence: TGTGCCAGCAGACCCCCGCCTTCCGCGGCCATCTCCTACGGGCAGTACTTC.

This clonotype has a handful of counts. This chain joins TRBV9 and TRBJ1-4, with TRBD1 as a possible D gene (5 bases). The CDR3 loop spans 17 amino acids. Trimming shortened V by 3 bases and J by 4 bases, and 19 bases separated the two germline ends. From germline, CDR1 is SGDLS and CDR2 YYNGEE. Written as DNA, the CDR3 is TGTGCCAGCAGCGCAACACCAGGGACCGGGAGTAATGAAAAACTGTTTTTT. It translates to CASSATPGTGSNEKLFF.

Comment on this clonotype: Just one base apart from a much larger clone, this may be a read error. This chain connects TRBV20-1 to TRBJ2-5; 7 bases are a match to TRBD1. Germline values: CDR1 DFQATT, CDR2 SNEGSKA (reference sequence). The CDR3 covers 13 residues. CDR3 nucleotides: TGCAGTACTAGGGCTAGGGGGCGTGAGACCCAGTACTTC. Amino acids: CSTRARGRETQYF.

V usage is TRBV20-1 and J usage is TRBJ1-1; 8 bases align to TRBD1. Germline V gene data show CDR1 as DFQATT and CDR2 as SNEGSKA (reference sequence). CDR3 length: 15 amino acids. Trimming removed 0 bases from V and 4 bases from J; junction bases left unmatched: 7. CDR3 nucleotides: TGCAGTGCTAGAGACATTGGACAGGGAATCACTGAAGCTTTCTTT. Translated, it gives CSARDIGQGITEAFF.

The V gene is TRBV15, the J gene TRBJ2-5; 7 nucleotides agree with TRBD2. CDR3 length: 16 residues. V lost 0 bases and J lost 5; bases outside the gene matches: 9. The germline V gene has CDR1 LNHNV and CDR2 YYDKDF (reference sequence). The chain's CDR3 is CATSRDRGVGNETQYF. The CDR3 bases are TGTGCCACCAGCAGAGATCGGGGGGTGGGAAACGAGACCCAGTACTTC.

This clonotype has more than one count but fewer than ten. Here the CDR3 DNA reads TGCGCCAGCAGCCAAGAGGGGGCGCGAGGTGAAAAACTGTTTTTT. It yields the protein CASSQEGARGEKLFF. The chain links TRBV4-1 to TRBJ1-4; tentative D call: TRBD1 (6 bases). CDR3 size: 15 residues. Germline V gene sequence: CDR1 MGHRA, CDR2 YSYEKL. V was shortened by 0 bases and J by 7 bases, with 12 bases between the two germline ends.

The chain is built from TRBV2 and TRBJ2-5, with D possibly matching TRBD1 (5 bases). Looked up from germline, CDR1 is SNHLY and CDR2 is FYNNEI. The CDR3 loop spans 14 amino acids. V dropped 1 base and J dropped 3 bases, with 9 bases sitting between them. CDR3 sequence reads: CASSEEGIEETQYF. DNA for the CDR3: TGTGCCAGCAGTGAAGAGGGGATAGAAGAGACCCAGTACTTC.

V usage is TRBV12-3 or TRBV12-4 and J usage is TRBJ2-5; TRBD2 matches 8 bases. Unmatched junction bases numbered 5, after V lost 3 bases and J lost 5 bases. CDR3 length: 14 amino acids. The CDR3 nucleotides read TGTGCCAGCAGTTTGGACGGGACTAGGGAGACCCAGTACTTC. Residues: CASSLDGTRETQYF.

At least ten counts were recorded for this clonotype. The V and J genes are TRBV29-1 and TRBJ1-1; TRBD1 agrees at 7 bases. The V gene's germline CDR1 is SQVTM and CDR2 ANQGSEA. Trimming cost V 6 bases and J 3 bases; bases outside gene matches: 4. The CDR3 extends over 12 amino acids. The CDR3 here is CSVDRADTEAFF. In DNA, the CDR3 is TGCAGCGTCGACAGGGCGGACACTGAAGCTTTCTTT.

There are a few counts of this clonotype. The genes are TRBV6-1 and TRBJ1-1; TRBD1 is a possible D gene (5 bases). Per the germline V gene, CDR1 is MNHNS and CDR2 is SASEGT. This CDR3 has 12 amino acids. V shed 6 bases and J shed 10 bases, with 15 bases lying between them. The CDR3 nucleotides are TGTGCCAGCAGCGTGGCGGGGGAGGGAGCTTTCTTT. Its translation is CASSVAGEGAFF.

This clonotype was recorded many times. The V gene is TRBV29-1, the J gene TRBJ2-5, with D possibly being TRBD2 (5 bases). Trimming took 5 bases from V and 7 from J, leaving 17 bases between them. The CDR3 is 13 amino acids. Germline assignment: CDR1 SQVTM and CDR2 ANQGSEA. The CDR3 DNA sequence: TGCAGCGTTTCTTGGGGTATCGCGGGGACCCAGTACTTC. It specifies CSVSWGIAGTQYF. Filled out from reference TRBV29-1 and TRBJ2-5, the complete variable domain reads SAVISQKPSRDICQRGTSLTIQCQVDSQVTMMFWYRQQPGQSLTLIATANQGSEATYESGFVIDKFPISRPNLTFSTLTVSNMSPEDSSIYLCSVSWGIAGTQYFGPGTRLLVL.

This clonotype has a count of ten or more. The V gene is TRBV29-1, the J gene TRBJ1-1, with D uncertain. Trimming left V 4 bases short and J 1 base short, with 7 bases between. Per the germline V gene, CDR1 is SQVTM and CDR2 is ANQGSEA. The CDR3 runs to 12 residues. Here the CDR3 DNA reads TGCAGCGTTGTACGGGGGAACACTGAAGCTTTCTTT. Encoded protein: CSVVRGNTEAFF.

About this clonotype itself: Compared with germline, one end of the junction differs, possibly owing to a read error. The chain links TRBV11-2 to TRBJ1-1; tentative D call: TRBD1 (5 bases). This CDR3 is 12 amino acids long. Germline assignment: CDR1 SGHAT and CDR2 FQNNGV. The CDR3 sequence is CASSGRDLSARF. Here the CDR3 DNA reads TGTGCCAGCAGCGGCCGGGACTTGTCAGCGCGCTTT.

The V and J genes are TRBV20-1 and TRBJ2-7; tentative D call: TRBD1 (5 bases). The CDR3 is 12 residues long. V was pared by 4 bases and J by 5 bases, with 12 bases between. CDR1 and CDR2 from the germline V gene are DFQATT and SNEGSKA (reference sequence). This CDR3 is CSAKGVSHEQYF. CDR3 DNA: TGCAGTGCTAAAGGGGTTTCCCACGAGCAGTACTTC.

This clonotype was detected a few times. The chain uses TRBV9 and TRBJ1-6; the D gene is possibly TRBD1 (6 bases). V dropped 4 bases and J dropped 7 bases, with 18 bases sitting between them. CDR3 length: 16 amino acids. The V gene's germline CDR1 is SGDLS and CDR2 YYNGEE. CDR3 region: CASSPPGATGNSPLHF. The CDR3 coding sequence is TGTGCCAGCAGCCCTCCGGGGGCAACCGGCAATTCACCCCTCCACTTT. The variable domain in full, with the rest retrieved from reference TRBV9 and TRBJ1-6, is DSGVTQTPKHLITATGQRVTLRCSPRSGDLSVYWYQQSLDQGLQFLIQYYNGEERAKGNILERFSAQQFPDLHSELNLSSLELGDSALYFCASSPPGATGNSPLHFGNGTRLTVT.

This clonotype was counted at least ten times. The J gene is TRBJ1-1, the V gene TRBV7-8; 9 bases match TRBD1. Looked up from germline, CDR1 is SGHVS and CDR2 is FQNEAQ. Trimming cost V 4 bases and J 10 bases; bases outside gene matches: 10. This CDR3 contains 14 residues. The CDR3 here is CASSSHGQGTLAFF. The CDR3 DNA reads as TGTGCCAGCAGCTCCCATGGACAGGGGACGCTAGCTTTCTTT.

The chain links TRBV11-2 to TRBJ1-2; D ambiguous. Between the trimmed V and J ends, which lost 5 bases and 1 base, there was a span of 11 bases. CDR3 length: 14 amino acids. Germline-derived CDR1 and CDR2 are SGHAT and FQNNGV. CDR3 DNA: TGTGCCAGCAGCCAAGGTGGGGATAACTATGGCTACACCTTC. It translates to CASSQGGDNYGYTF.

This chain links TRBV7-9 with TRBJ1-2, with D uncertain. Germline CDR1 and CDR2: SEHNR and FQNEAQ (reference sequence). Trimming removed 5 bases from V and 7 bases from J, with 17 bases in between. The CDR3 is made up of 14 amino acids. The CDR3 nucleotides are TGTGCCAGCAGCCAAGTTGCCAGTCGAAGTGGCTACACCTTC. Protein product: CASSQVASRSGYTF.

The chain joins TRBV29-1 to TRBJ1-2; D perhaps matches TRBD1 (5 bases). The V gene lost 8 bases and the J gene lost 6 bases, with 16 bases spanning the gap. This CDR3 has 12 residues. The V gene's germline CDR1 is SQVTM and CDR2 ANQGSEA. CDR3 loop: CSLVGESDGYTF. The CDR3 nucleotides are TGCAGCTTGGTGGGGGAATCGGATGGCTACACCTTC.

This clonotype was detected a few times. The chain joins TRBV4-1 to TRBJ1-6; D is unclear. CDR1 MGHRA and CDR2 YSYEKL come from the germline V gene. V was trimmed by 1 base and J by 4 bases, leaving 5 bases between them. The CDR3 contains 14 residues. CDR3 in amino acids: CASSQGLYNSPLHF. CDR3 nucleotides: TGCGCCAGCAGCCAAGGGTTATATAATTCACCCCTCCACTTT.

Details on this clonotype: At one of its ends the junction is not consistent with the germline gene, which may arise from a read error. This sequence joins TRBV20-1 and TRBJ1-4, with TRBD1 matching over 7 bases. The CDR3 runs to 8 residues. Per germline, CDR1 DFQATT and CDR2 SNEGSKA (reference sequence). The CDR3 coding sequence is TGCAGTGCTGGCGACAGGGTATTT. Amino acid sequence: CSAGDRVF.

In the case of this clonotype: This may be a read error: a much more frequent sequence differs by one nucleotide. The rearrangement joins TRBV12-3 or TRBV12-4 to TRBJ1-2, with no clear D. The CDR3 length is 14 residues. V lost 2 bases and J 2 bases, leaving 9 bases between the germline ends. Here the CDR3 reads CASSLKGANYGYTF. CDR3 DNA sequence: TGTGCCAGCAGTTTAAAAGGAGCCAACTATGGCTACACCTTC.